This T cell receptor beta chain was recorded in a study of CD8 T cells in ankylosing spondylitis. General study results and limits: Relatively rare in peripheral blood, disease-linked clones were also CD8+. Ankylosing spondylitis blood appeared to carry a characteristic TCR beta motif of several highly homologous variants.

Generation of TCR beta libraries employed quantitative 5'-RACE incorporating molecular barcodes. A single record per CDR3 protein comes from TCRdb applying MiXCR to the 5' RACE reads. The data show 130,000 or so distinct CDR3 sequences, 7% seen once. To note about this clonotype: As yet, its antigen is unknown. It may be a read error: a sequence one base away is much more abundant.

Sequences were obtained from blood, either unsorted or a sorted T cell fraction (not recorded which). This TCR derives from a male donor with ankylosing spondylitis or in good health (not recorded which).

CDR3 coding DNA: TGCAGTGCTAGAGGTCCCGGGGGTTCCACCGGGGAGCTGTTTTTT. Protein: CSARGPGGSTGELFF. This sequence joins TRBV20-1 and TRBJ2-2; maybe TRBD2 (6 bases). The CDR3 covers 15 residues. Trimming pared 1 base from V and 4 bases from J, leaving 13 bases between. The V gene's germline CDR1 is DFQATT and CDR2 SNEGSKA (reference sequence).